This TCR beta chain was sequenced for a study of T cell responses to AZD1222 COVID-19 vaccine. Assay: immunoSEQ multiplex PCR; the TCRdb copy retains only in-frame clones and omits some. Of 100,000 or so clones listed, roughly 90% are singletons. The CDR3 sequence is 13 residues long. V gave up 2 bases and J gave up 4 bases, with 8 bases separating them. Germline V gives CDR1 KGHSH, CDR2 LQKENI. Overall study results and limits: Increased Spike-specific TCR breadth and depth were observed after two AZD1222 doses. Reportedly, close to half of spike-specific TCRs are directed against unmutated variant regions.

About this clone itself: Its antigen is as yet unknown.

This chain joins TRBV18 and TRBJ2-5, with TRBD1 as a possible D gene (5 bases). The sequence came from an adult in good health. The specimen comprised peripheral blood, sampled on day 0 of AZD1222 vaccination. This chain's CDR3 is CASSPAGSETQYF. CDR3 sequence (DNA): TGTGCCAGCTCACCAGCAGGGTCAGAGACCCAGTACTTC. Combining the CDR3 with reference TRBV18 and TRBJ2-5 gives the whole variable domain NAGVMQNPRHLVRRRGQEARLRCSPMKGHSHVYWYRQLPEEGLKFMVYLQKENIIDESGMPKERFSAEFPKEGPSILRIQQVVRGDSAAYFCASSPAGSETQYFGPGTRLLVL.